This T cell receptor beta chain came from a study of cytomegalovirus exposure and HLA in healthy donors. Notes on the study in general: One cluster of highly shared sequence variants probably arose as a sequencing artifact.

Germline V lookup: CDR1 SGHNT, CDR2 YYREEE (reference sequence). Trimming removed 0 bases at V and 2 bases at J, with 9 bases between. This CDR3 has 14 residues. In the PCR, 60 Vbeta and 13 Jbeta primers were used. Profiling relied on immunoSEQ multiplex PCR, and the TCRdb table lists in-frame clones only, not all of them. The profile shows 200,000 to 250,000 clones, 75% to 90% of them singletons. The count of this clone is one. Its antigen is not identified. The TCR was taken from a woman between 18 and 29 years old in good health and CMV-seronegative. The rearrangement joins TRBV5-4 to TRBJ2-7; possibly TRBD2 for D (6 bases). The source material was PBMCs. The CDR3 bases are TGTGCCAGCAGCTTGGCGGGAGTCACCTACGAGCAGTACTTC. Its protein product is CASSLAGVTYEQYF.